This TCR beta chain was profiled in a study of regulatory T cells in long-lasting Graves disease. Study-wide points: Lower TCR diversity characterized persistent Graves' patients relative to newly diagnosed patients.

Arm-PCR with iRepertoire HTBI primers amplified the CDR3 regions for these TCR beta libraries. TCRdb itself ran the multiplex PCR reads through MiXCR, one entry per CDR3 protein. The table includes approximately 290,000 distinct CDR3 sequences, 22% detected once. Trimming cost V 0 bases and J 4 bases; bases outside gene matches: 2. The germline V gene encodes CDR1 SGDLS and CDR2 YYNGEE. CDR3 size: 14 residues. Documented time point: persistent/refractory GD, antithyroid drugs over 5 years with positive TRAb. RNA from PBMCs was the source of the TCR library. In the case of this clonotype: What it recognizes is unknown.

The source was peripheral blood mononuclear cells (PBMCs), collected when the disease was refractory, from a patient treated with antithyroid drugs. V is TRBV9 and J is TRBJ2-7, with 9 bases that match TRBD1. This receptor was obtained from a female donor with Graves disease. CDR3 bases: TGTGCCAGCAGCGTAGGGGACAGGGCTTACGAGCAGTACTTC. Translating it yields CASSVGDRAYEQYF.